These T cell receptor beta chains were read from a single sample in a study of T cell responses to AZD1222 COVID-19 vaccine. TCRdb's table, derived via immunoSEQ multiplex PCR, lists solely in-frame clones and lacks some. The sample holds approximately 84,000 clones; approximately 85% are singletons and the top ten take more than 9%. The sample here was peripheral blood, taken 28 days after the second AZD1222 dose. The source of these receptors is an adult who received the AZD1222 COVID-19 vaccine. CDR3s include the opening cysteine and the closing phenylalanine or tryptophan. D genes are given only for firm matches. Clone size is shown for a subset of rows, as once, few, many or a class of expanded clone.

J gene: TRBJ2-7; V gene: TRBV2; clone size: .; D gene: .; CDR3 DNA: TGTGCCAGCAGTGCCCTAACAAGTGAGCAGTACTTC; CDR3 protein: CASSALTSEQYF
J gene: TRBJ1-1; V gene: TRBV6-5; clone size: .; D gene: TRBD1; CDR3 DNA: TGTGCCAGCAGAGGGGGCGGACGGAACACTGAAGCTTTCTTT; CDR3 protein: CASRGGGRNTEAFF
J gene: TRBJ2-1; V gene: TRBV11-3; clone size: .; D gene: .; CDR3 DNA: TGTGCCAGCAGCAAAGATCCTAGGGGACGCTACAATGAGCAGTTCTTC; CDR3 protein: CASSKDPRGRYNEQFF
J gene: TRBJ1-1; V gene: TRBV4-1; clone size: .; D gene: .; CDR3 DNA: TGCGCCAGCAGCCAAGCCCCCAGTGGGAACACTGAAGCTTTCTTT; CDR3 protein: CASSQAPSGNTEAFF
J gene: TRBJ1-5; V gene: TRBV19; clone size: .; D gene: TRBD1; CDR3 DNA: TGTGCCAGTAGTGGGGACAGGGTTCTCCGCGGGCAGCCCCAGCATTTT; CDR3 protein: CASSGDRVLRGQPQHF
J gene: TRBJ2-3; V gene: TRBV29-1; clone size: .; D gene: .; CDR3 DNA: TGCAGCGTTTGTTACAGGGTGCAGGATACGCAGTATTTT; CDR3 protein: CSVCYRVQDTQYF
J gene: TRBJ1-2; V gene: TRBV5-4; clone size: once; D gene: .; CDR3 DNA: TGTGCCAGCAGCTTGCTAGGGATTAACTATGGCTACACCTTC; CDR3 protein: CASSLLGINYGYTF
J gene: TRBJ2-1; V gene: TRBV6-5; clone size: .; D gene: TRBD1; CDR3 DNA: TGTGCCAGCAGTTCACCGGGACAGGGCTACAATGAGCAGTTCTTC; CDR3 protein: CASSSPGQGYNEQFF
J gene: TRBJ1-4; V gene: TRBV5-5; clone size: .; D gene: .; CDR3 DNA: TGTGCCAGCAGCTTCAGGGTGCCTAATGAAAAACTGTTTTTT; CDR3 protein: CASSFRVPNEKLFF
J gene: TRBJ2-1; V gene: TRBV12-3/TRBV12-4; clone size: .; D gene: .; CDR3 DNA: TGTGCCAGCAGTTTTGTTCGGGCCGCCGGGCAGTTCTTC; CDR3 protein: CASSFVRAAGQFF
J gene: TRBJ1-1; V gene: TRBV6-5; clone size: .; D gene: .; CDR3 DNA: TGTGCCGGAAAGGTGTGGGGGGGGACTGAAGCTTTCTTT; CDR3 protein: CAGKVWGGTEAFF
J gene: TRBJ1-2; V gene: TRBV30; clone size: .; D gene: TRBD1; CDR3 DNA: TGTGCCTGGAGTCCTGAAGGGACAGGAATCTCCCACTGCTTC; CDR3 protein: CAWSPEGTGISHCF
J gene: TRBJ2-5; V gene: TRBV9; clone size: .; D gene: TRBD1; CDR3 DNA: TGTGCCAGCAGCGCTCGCGGGACAGGGTGGGTAGAGACCCAGTACTTC; CDR3 protein: CASSARGTGWVETQYF
J gene: TRBJ2-1; V gene: TRBV27; clone size: .; D gene: .; CDR3 DNA: TGTGCCAGCAGTCCCAACAGGTGGTTGGGTGAGCAGTTCTTC; CDR3 protein: CASSPNRWLGEQFF
J gene: TRBJ2-5; V gene: TRBV5-5; clone size: .; D gene: .; CDR3 DNA: TGTGCCAGCAGCAGCCCTAGGGGGTACCAAGAGACCCAGTACTTC; CDR3 protein: CASSSPRGYQETQYF
J gene: TRBJ1-4; V gene: TRBV6-5; clone size: .; D gene: .; CDR3 DNA: TGTGCAAGCCGTCAGGGTCAGAATGAAAAACTGTTTTTT; CDR3 protein: CASRQGQNEKLFF
J gene: TRBJ2-1; V gene: TRBV7-2; clone size: .; D gene: .; CDR3 DNA: TGTGCCAGCAGCACGGGACTCACCGATGAGCAGTTCTTC; CDR3 protein: CASSTGLTDEQFF
J gene: TRBJ2-7; V gene: TRBV12-3/TRBV12-4; clone size: .; D gene: TRBD1; CDR3 DNA: TGTGCCAGCAGTAGGACAGGCTCCTACGAGCAGTACTTC; CDR3 protein: CASSRTGSYEQYF
J gene: TRBJ2-4; V gene: TRBV9; clone size: .; D gene: .; CDR3 DNA: TGTGCCAGCAGCGTAGGTGAGGGGCGGGCCAAAAACATTCAGTACTTC; CDR3 protein: CASSVGEGRAKNIQYF
J gene: TRBJ2-7; V gene: TRBV2; clone size: once; D gene: TRBD1; CDR3 DNA: TGTGCCAGCTATGGGGGACAGGGCTGGAGCTCCTACGAGCAGTACTTC; CDR3 protein: CASYGGQGWSSYEQYF
J gene: TRBJ2-2; V gene: TRBV9; clone size: once; D gene: .; CDR3 DNA: TGTGCCAGCAGCGTAGGACTCCAAACCGGGGAGCTGTTTTTT; CDR3 protein: CASSVGLQTGELFF
J gene: TRBJ2-7; V gene: TRBV13; clone size: .; D gene: .; CDR3 DNA: TGTGCCAGCAGCTTAAGGCGGATTGACTACGAGCAGTACTTC; CDR3 protein: CASSLRRIDYEQYF
J gene: TRBJ1-6; V gene: TRBV5-5; clone size: .; D gene: .; CDR3 DNA: TGTGCCAGCAGCTTTTCGGCTGTTTATAATTCACCCCTCCACTTT; CDR3 protein: CASSFSAVYNSPLHF
J gene: TRBJ1-2; V gene: TRBV4-2; clone size: once; D gene: .; CDR3 DNA: TGTGCCAGCAGCCAAGATCAGGGGCTAAAGGGAGGCTACACCTTC; CDR3 protein: CASSQDQGLKGGYTF
J gene: TRBJ1-6; V gene: TRBV6-2/TRBV6-3; clone size: .; D gene: .; CDR3 DNA: TGTGCCAGCAGTTACGACGGGAGCTCCTATAATTCACCCCTCCACTTT; CDR3 protein: CASSYDGSSYNSPLHF
J gene: TRBJ1-2; V gene: TRBV6-5; clone size: .; D gene: .; CDR3 DNA: TGTGCCAGCAGAGTGACAGTTAACTATGGCTACACCTTC; CDR3 protein: CASRVTVNYGYTF
J gene: TRBJ2-1; V gene: TRBV5-6; clone size: .; D gene: .; CDR3 DNA: TGTGCCAGCAGCTTTATCAATGAGCAGTTCTTC; CDR3 protein: CASSFINEQFF
J gene: TRBJ2-7; V gene: TRBV11-2; clone size: .; D gene: TRBD1; CDR3 DNA: TGTGCCAGCAGCAACCGGGACAGGACTATCGAGCAGTACTTC; CDR3 protein: CASSNRDRTIEQYF
J gene: TRBJ2-2; V gene: TRBV6-4; clone size: few; D gene: .; CDR3 DNA: TGTGCCAGCAGTGATAGTCCAGGGAACACCGGGGAGCTGTTTTTT; CDR3 protein: CASSDSPGNTGELFF
J gene: TRBJ1-5; V gene: TRBV24-1; clone size: .; D gene: TRBD1; CDR3 DNA: TGTGCCGCCGGGACAGGGCCCAATCAGCCCCAGCATTTT; CDR3 protein: CAAGTGPNQPQHF
J gene: TRBJ2-7; V gene: TRBV14; clone size: .; D gene: TRBD1; CDR3 DNA: TGTGCCAGCAGCCAAGATCCCAGACAGGGGAAAGGGGTGGACTACGAGCAGTACTTC; CDR3 protein: CASSQDPRQGKGVDYEQYF
J gene: TRBJ1-3; V gene: TRBV7-6; clone size: .; D gene: .; CDR3 DNA: TGTGCCAGCAGCTTAGAGGGTACTTCTGGAAACACCATATATTTT; CDR3 protein: CASSLEGTSGNTIYF
J gene: TRBJ1-1; V gene: TRBV7-3; clone size: .; D gene: .; CDR3 DNA: TGTGCCAGCAGCGCGCGCCAGGGAGCTGAAGCTTTCTTT; CDR3 protein: CASSARQGAEAFF
J gene: TRBJ2-5; V gene: TRBV11-3; clone size: .; D gene: TRBD1; CDR3 DNA: TGTGCCAGCAGCTTAAATACAGGGGGAACCCAGTACTTC; CDR3 protein: CASSLNTGGTQYF
J gene: TRBJ2-7; V gene: TRBV12-3/TRBV12-4; clone size: .; D gene: .; CDR3 DNA: TGTGCCAGCAGTCTCCCGACAGGTTACGAGCAGTACTTC; CDR3 protein: CASSLPTGYEQYF
J gene: TRBJ2-7; V gene: TRBV18; clone size: .; D gene: TRBD1; CDR3 DNA: TGTGCCAGCTCGGCCCGGGACAGGGGCGAGCAGTACTTC; CDR3 protein: CASSARDRGEQYF
J gene: TRBJ1-2; V gene: TRBV2; clone size: .; D gene: .; CDR3 DNA: TGTGCCAGCAGTGCAGGGGCACTACACTATGGCTACACCTTC; CDR3 protein: CASSAGALHYGYTF
J gene: TRBJ2-2; V gene: TRBV28; clone size: .; D gene: .; CDR3 DNA: TGTGCCAGCAGTTTCCGTACCGGGGAGCTGTTTTTT; CDR3 protein: CASSFRTGELFF
J gene: TRBJ2-2; V gene: TRBV15; clone size: .; D gene: TRBD2; CDR3 DNA: TGTGCCACCAGCAGAGTCCTAGCGGGGACCGGGGAGCTGTTTTTT; CDR3 protein: CATSRVLAGTGELFF
J gene: TRBJ1-2; V gene: TRBV6-1; clone size: .; D gene: .; CDR3 DNA: TGTGCCAGCAGTGACGTAATTGGCTACACCTTC; CDR3 protein: CASSDVIGYTF
J gene: TRBJ1-3; V gene: TRBV25-1; clone size: .; D gene: .; CDR3 DNA: TGTGCCAGCAGTGAAAGGACGGGTAGCGGCTCTGGAAACACCATATATTTT; CDR3 protein: CASSERTGSGSGNTIYF
J gene: TRBJ2-1; V gene: TRBV2; clone size: .; D gene: .; CDR3 DNA: TGTGCCAGCTATGCCCGCCTAGCCCACAATGAGCAGTTCTTC; CDR3 protein: CASYARLAHNEQFF
J gene: TRBJ2-3; V gene: TRBV5-1; clone size: .; D gene: .; CDR3 DNA: TGCGCCAGCAGCCCTGGGGGGCTAATGGGCACAGATACGCAGTATTTT; CDR3 protein: CASSPGGLMGTDTQYF
J gene: TRBJ2-3; V gene: TRBV5-1; clone size: .; D gene: .; CDR3 DNA: TGCGCCAGCAGCTACACCGGGGGGCCCTCCACAGATACGCAGTATTTT; CDR3 protein: CASSYTGGPSTDTQYF
J gene: TRBJ1-2; V gene: TRBV10-3; clone size: .; D gene: .; CDR3 DNA: TGTGCCGTAGGGGGGAACTATGGCTACACCTTC; CDR3 protein: CAVGGNYGYTF
J gene: TRBJ2-7; V gene: TRBV7-2; clone size: .; D gene: TRBD1; CDR3 DNA: TGTGCCAGCAGCATACAGACAGGGGATTACGAGCAGTACTTC; CDR3 protein: CASSIQTGDYEQYF
J gene: TRBJ2-3; V gene: TRBV4-1; clone size: .; D gene: TRBD2; CDR3 DNA: TGCGCCAGCAGCCCAGGGACTATCACAGATACGCAGTATTTT; CDR3 protein: CASSPGTITDTQYF
J gene: TRBJ1-2; V gene: TRBV3-1/TRBV3-2; clone size: .; D gene: .; CDR3 DNA: TGTGCCAGCAGCCAAGTTGACCAGGGTGGGGCTAACTATGGCTACACCTTC; CDR3 protein: CASSQVDQGGANYGYTF
J gene: TRBJ2-1; V gene: TRBV5-1; clone size: .; D gene: .; CDR3 DNA: TGCGCCAGCAGCTTGGCGACGGACTACAATGAGCAGTTCTTC; CDR3 protein: CASSLATDYNEQFF